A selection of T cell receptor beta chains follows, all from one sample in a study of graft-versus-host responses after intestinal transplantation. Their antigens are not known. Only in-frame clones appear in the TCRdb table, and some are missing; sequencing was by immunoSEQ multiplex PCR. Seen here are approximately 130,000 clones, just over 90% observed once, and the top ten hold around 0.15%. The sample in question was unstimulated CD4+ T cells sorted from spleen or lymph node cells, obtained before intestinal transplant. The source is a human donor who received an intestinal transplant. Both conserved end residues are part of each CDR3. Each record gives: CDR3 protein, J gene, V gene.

CASSVEATGPYEQYF	TRBJ2-7	TRBV9
CASSTKGQEGNTIYF	TRBJ1-3	TRBV6-5
CASRPGQSYNEQFF	TRBJ2-1	TRBV5-1
CASSFPIGGVGETQYF	TRBJ2-5	TRBV11-3
CASSLGDKATEAFF	TRBJ1-1	TRBV11-2
CASSLDDVNYGYTF	TRBJ1-2	TRBV7-2
CASSSGTGEAFF	TRBJ1-1	TRBV7-3
CASRPGNNEQFF	TRBJ2-1	TRBV2
CASSLLGTGLEKLFF	TRBJ1-4	TRBV7-9
CASSRDRGHYEQYF	TRBJ2-7	TRBV5-1
CASSSSGPDEKLFF	TRBJ1-4	TRBV5-1
CASSRRGGQGSYEQYF	TRBJ2-7	TRBV5-6
CASRKGTGALLGYGYTF	TRBJ1-2	TRBV19
CASSLGPQGGNTEAFF	TRBJ1-1	TRBV5-5
CASSVLGQSTDTQYF	TRBJ2-3	TRBV25-1
CASSELDYEQYF	TRBJ2-7	TRBV6-1
CASSPRGETSEQYF	TRBJ2-7	TRBV18
CASGTFGYTF	TRBJ1-2	TRBV19
CATRPTGNSYEQYF	TRBJ2-7	TRBV19
CASSQTGMYQYF	TRBJ2-7	TRBV7-8
CASSLSPYPGELFF	TRBJ2-2	TRBV7-3
CASSTLRQSGGNTIYF	TRBJ1-3	TRBV19
CASSPPSGSETQYF	TRBJ2-5	TRBV18
CASSLGLAGAQQFF	TRBJ2-1	TRBV11-2
CASSLGVYSNQPQHF	TRBJ1-5	TRBV7-8
CASRIAANTGELFF	TRBJ2-2	TRBV5-4
CASSMGRTASTNEKLFF	TRBJ1-4	TRBV19
CASRPDTDSPLHF	TRBJ1-6	TRBV5-1
CARSRTSGLRTTSREQYF	TRBJ2-7	TRBV5-3
CASSRRTGSNQPQHF	TRBJ1-5	TRBV7-6
CASSAPWGGGAGTGELFF	TRBJ2-2	TRBV9
CASRRDSMNTEAFF	TRBJ1-1	TRBV6-1
CAISQGLGTNEKLFF	TRBJ1-4	TRBV10-3
CASSLTGKAEAFF	TRBJ1-1	TRBV11-2
CASSYSPLTGRVYEQYF	TRBJ2-7	TRBV7-2
CASNLAENTEAFF	TRBJ1-1	TRBV11-3
CASSRERGGRDEQFF	TRBJ2-1	TRBV14
CASRLHSRREKLFF	TRBJ1-4	TRBV23-1
CASNKITGETQYF	TRBJ2-5	TRBV7-9
CASSAISYEQYF	TRBJ2-7	TRBV6-1
CASSFLASHSYEQYF	TRBJ2-7	TRBV5-1
CASSLVVGVGTGELFF	TRBJ2-2	TRBV7-9